The present TCR beta chain was sequenced within a study of tumor and adjacent non-tumor tissue in lung cancer. Study results and limitations: Tumor tissue had significantly higher TCR diversity than normal lung.

This sample's RNA came from whole unsorted tissue. The normal lung tissue was taken more than 3 cm from the tumor edge. Chemotherapy-naive patients with new lung cancer underwent thoracic surgery in China, August–late 2014. Three rounds of nested PCR, following a modified ARM-PCR protocol, produced the TCRbeta library. MiXCR, applied by TCRdb to the multiplex PCR reads, yields one record per CDR3 protein. The sample lists tens of thousands of distinct CDR3 sequences, approximately 81% occurring once. About this clonotype itself: Its antigen is unknown. One end of the junction is discordant with germline, which a read error may explain.

Germline V gives CDR1 SGHDT, CDR2 YYEEEE. CDR3 length: 16 amino acids. This chain connects TRBV5-6 to TRBJ2-1; 7 bases fit TRBD2. Sequencing was done on a sample of distant non-tumor lung tissue. The TCR originated in a man between 60 and 70 years old with non-small cell lung cancer. Here the CDR3 reads CANSPESGTTYKEQFF. The CDR3 nucleotides read TGTGCCAACAGCCCGGAATCCGGGACTACGTACAAGGAGCAGTTCTTC.